What follows describes a single T cell receptor beta chain. No antigen is known for it. A multiplex PCR was run with 60 Vbeta primers and 13 Jbeta primers. Some clones are missing from TCRdb's copy, which holds only in-frame ones; the method was immunoSEQ multiplex PCR. The sample holds about 180,000 clones, around 81% seen once. This entry comes from a study of cytomegalovirus exposure and HLA in healthy donors. Study-level information: HLA-typed donors were the source of 83 million or so unique TCRs, which an early data release held. There were several hundred genotyped donors. Of these, roughly 80% fell in the genetic ancestry cluster associated with self-reported Caucasian donors. Study findings and constraints: A previous analysis found most TCR beta V segments productive roughly 90% or roughly 30% of the time.

V was pared by 6 bases and J by 8 bases, with 31 bases between. CDR1 and CDR2 from the germline V gene are MGHRA and YSYEKL. This CDR3 region has 19 residues. V and J are TRBV4-1 and TRBJ1-4; D ambiguous. The receptor's source is a man aged 35-49 years in good health and CMV-seronegative. Material for sequencing was PBMCs. This CDR3 reads CASSSSPPGRLTLAEKLFF. In nucleotides, the CDR3 is TGCGCCAGCAGTTCCTCGCCACCGGGTCGTCTTACCCTGGCCGAAAAACTGTTTTTT.